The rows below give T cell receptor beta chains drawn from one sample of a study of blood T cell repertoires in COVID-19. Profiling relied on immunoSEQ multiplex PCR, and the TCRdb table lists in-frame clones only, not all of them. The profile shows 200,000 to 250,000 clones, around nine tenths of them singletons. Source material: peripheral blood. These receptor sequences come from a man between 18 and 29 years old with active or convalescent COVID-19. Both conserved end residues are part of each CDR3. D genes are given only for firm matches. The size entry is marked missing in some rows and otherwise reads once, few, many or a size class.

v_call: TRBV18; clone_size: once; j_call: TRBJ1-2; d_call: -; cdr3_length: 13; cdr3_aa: CASSPQASDGYTF; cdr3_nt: TGTGCCAGCTCACCACAAGCTTCGGATGGCTACACCTTC
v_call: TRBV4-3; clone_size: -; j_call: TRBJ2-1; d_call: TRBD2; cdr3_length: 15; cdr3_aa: CASSLTSGRAAEQFF; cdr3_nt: TGCGCCAGCAGCCTGACTAGCGGGAGGGCCGCTGAGCAGTTCTTC
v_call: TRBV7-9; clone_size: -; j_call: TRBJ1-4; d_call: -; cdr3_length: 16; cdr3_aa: CASSLGTGTFGEKLFF; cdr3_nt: TGTGCCAGCAGCTTAGGAACCGGGACATTTGGCGAAAAACTGTTTTTT
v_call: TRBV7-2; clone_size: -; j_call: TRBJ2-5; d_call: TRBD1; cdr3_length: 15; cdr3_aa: CASSDWDRGRKTQYF; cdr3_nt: TGTGCCAGCAGCGATTGGGACAGGGGGCGAAAGACCCAGTACTTC
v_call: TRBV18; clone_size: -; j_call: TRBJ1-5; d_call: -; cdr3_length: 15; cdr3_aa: CASSQRGDPNQPQHF; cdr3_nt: TGTGCCAGCTCCCAACGAGGAGATCCCAATCAGCCCCAGCATTTT
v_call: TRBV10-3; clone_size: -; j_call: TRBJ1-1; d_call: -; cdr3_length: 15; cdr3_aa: CAISESQGGITEAFF; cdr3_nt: TGTGCCATCAGTGAGTCCCAGGGAGGGATAACTGAAGCTTTCTTT
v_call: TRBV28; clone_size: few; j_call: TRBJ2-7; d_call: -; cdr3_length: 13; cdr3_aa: CASSLPGNGEQYF; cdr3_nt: TGTGCCAGCAGTTTACCAGGGAACGGCGAGCAGTACTTC
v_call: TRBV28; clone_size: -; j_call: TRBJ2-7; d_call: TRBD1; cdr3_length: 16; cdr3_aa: CASSLRTGTGVGEQYF; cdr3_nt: TGTGCCAGCAGTTTACGAACCGGGACAGGGGTCGGAGAGCAGTACTTC
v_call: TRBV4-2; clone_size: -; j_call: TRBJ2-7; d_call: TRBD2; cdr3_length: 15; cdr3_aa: CASSQDLAGPPEQYF; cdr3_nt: TGTGCCAGCAGCCAAGATCTAGCGGGTCCTCCCGAGCAGTACTTC
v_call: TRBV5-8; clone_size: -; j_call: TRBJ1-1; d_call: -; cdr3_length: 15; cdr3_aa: CASSLVPDSISEAFF; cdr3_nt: TGTGCCAGCAGCTTGGTACCGGACAGTATATCTGAAGCTTTCTTT
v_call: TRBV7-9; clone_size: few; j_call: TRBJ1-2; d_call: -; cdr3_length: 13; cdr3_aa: CASSLSRSYGYTF; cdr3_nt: TGTGCCAGCAGCTTATCCAGGTCCTATGGCTACACCTTC
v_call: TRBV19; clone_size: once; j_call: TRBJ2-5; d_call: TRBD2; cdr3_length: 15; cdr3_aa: CASSMNLAGQETQYF; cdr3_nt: TGTGCCAGTAGTATGAACCTAGCGGGCCAAGAGACCCAGTACTTC
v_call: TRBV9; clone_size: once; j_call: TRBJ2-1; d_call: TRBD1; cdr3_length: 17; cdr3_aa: CASSVVGTGGVGNEQFF; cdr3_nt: TGTGCCAGCAGCGTAGTCGGGACAGGGGGTGTGGGCAATGAGCAGTTCTTC
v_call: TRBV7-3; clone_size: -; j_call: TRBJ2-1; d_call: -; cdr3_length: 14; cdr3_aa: CASSLDAAYNEQFF; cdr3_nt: TGTGCCAGCAGCTTAGATGCGGCTTACAATGAGCAGTTCTTC
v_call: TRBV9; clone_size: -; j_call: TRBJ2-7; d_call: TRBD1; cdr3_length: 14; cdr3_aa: CASSVRDRVYEQYF; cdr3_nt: TGTGCCAGCAGCGTCCGGGACAGGGTCTACGAGCAGTACTTC
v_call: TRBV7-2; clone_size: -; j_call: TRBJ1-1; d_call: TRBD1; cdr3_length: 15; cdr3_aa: CASSPQDRANTEAFF; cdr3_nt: TGTGCCAGCAGCCCCCAGGACAGGGCGAACACTGAAGCTTTCTTT
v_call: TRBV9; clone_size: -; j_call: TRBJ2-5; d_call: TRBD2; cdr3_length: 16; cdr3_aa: CASSVRPTSGQETQYF; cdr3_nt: TGTGCCAGCAGCGTTAGGCCCACTAGCGGACAAGAGACCCAGTACTTC
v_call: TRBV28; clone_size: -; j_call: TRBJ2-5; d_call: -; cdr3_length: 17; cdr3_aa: CASSLGATSLSQETQYF; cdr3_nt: TGTGCCAGCAGTTTAGGGGCGACCTCCCTTAGTCAAGAGACCCAGTACTTC
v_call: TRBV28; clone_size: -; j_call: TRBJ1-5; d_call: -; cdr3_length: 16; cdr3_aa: CASSSLDSKGNQPQHF; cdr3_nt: TGTGCCAGCAGTTCCCTGGACTCAAAAGGCAATCAGCCCCAGCATTTT
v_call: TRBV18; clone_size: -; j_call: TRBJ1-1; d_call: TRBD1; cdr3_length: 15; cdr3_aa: CASSPDRVMDTEAFF; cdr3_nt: TGTGCCAGCTCACCAGACAGGGTTATGGACACTGAAGCTTTCTTT
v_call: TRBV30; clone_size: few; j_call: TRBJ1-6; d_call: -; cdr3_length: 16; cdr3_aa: CAWSPDPARRNSPLHF; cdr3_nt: TGTGCCTGGAGTCCCGACCCCGCGCGGAGGAATTCACCCCTCCACTTT
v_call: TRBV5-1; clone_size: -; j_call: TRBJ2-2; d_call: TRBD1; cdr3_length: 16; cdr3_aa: CASSPGQGVMAGELFF; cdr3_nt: TGCGCCAGCAGCCCGGGACAGGGGGTAATGGCCGGGGAGCTGTTTTTT
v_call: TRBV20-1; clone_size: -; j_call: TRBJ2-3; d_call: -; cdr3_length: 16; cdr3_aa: CSASLPLGRGTDTQYF; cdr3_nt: TGCAGTGCTAGTCTTCCCCTTGGTAGAGGCACAGATACGCAGTATTTT
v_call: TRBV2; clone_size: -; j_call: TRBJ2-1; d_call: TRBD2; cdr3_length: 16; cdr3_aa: CASRTGLVSSYNEQFF; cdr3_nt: TGTGCCAGCAGGACTGGACTAGTTAGCTCCTACAATGAGCAGTTCTTC
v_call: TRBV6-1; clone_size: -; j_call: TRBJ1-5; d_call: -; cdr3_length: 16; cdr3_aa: CASSGAATIGNQPQHF; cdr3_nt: TGTGCCAGCAGTGGGGCGGCCACAATCGGGAACCAGCCCCAGCATTTT
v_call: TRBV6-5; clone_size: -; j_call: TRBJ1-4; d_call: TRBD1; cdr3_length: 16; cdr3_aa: CASSYRFKTGKEKLFF; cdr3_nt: TGTGCCAGCAGTTACAGGTTCAAGACAGGGAAAGAAAAACTGTTTTTT
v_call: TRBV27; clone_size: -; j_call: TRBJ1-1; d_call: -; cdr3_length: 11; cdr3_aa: CASSRGTEAFF; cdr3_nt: TGTGCCAGCAGCAGGGGCACTGAAGCTTTCTTT
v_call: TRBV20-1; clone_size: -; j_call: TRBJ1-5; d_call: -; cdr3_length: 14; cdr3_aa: CSASSGLGNQPQHF; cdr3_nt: TGCAGTGCTAGTTCCGGGTTAGGCAATCAGCCCCAGCATTTT
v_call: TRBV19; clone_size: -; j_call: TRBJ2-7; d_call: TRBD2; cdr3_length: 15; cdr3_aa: CASSVLAGGPYEQYF; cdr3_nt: TGTGCCAGTAGTGTATTAGCGGGAGGCCCCTACGAGCAGTACTTC
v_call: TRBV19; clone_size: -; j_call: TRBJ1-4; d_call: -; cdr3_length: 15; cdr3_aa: CASSPWGVTNEKLFF; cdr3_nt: TGTGCCAGCTCCCCATGGGGGGTAACTAATGAAAAACTGTTTTTT
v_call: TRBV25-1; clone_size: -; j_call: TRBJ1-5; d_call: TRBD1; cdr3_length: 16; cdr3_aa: CASSDYEGQGNQPQHF; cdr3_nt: TGTGCCAGCAGTGATTACGAGGGACAGGGAAATCAGCCCCAGCATTTT
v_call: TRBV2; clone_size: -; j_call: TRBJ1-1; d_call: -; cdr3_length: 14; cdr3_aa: CASIPGQGKTEAFF; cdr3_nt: TGTGCCAGCATCCCTGGGCAGGGGAAGACTGAAGCTTTCTTT
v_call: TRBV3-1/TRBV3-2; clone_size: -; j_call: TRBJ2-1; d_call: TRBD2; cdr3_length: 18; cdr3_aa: CASSQDTGLAGAYNEQFF; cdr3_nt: TGTGCCAGCAGCCAAGATACAGGACTAGCGGGAGCTTACAATGAGCAGTTCTTC
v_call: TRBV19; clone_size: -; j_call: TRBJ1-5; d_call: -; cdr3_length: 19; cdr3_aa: CASSIIRDKASVFNQPQHF; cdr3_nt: TGTGCCAGTAGTATAATCAGGGACAAGGCCTCTGTATTCAATCAGCCCCAGCATTTT
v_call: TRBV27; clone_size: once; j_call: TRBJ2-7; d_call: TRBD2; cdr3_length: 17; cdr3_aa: CASIPIGGNPLGYEQYF; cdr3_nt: TGTGCCAGCATTCCTATCGGGGGGAACCCACTAGGCTACGAGCAGTACTTC
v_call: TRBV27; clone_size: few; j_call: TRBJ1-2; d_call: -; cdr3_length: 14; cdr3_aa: CASRGGGTNYGYTF; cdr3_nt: TGTGCCAGCAGAGGGGGGGGAACTAACTATGGCTACACCTTC
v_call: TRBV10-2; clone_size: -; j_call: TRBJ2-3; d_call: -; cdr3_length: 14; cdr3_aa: CASSVGSLTDTQYF; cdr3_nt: TGCGCCAGCAGTGTCGGTAGTCTCACAGATACGCAGTATTTT
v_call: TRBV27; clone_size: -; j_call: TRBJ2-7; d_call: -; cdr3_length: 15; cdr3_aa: CASSQSTRGSYEQYF; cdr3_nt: TGTGCCAGCAGTCAATCGACAAGGGGCTCCTACGAGCAGTACTTC
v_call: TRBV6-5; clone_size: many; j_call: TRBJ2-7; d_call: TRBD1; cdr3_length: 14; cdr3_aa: CASSIGQGPYEQYF; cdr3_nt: TGTGCCAGCAGTATAGGACAGGGCCCCTACGAGCAGTACTTC
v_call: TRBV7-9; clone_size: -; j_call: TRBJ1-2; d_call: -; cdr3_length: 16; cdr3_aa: CASSRGTEVDYYGYTF; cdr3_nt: TGTGCCAGCAGCCGCGGGACGGAGGTTGATTACTATGGCTACACCTTC
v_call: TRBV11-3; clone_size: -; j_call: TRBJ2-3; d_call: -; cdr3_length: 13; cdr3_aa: CASRDKSTDTQYF; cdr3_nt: TGTGCCAGCAGGGACAAAAGCACAGATACGCAGTATTTT
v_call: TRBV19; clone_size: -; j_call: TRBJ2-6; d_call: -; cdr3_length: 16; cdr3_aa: CASSPRANSGANVLTF; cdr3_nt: TGTGCCAGTAGTCCCAGGGCGAACTCTGGGGCCAACGTCCTGACTTTC
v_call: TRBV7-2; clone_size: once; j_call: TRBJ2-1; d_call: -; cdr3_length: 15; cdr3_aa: CASSLYPGSGYEQFF; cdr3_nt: TGTGCCAGCAGCTTATATCCCGGGAGTGGGTATGAGCAGTTCTTC
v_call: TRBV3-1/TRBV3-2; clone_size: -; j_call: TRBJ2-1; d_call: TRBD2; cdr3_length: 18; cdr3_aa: CASSQKGFTSGVYNEQFF; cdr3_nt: TGTGCCAGCAGCCAAAAGGGTTTTACTAGCGGGGTGTACAATGAGCAGTTCTTC
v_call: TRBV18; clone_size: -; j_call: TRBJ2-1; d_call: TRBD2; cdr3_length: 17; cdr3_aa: CASSPQSGSSRGNEQFF; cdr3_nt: TGTGCCAGCTCGCCGCAAAGCGGGAGTAGTCGGGGCAATGAGCAGTTCTTC
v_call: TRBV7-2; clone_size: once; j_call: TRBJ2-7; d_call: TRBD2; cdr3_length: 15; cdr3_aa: CASSFSLAATYEQYF; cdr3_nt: TGTGCCAGCAGCTTTAGCCTAGCGGCGACCTACGAGCAGTACTTC
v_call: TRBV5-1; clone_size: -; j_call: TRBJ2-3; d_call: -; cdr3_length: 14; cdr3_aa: CASSLATSTDTQYF; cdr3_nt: TGCGCCAGCAGCTTGGCGACTAGCACAGATACGCAGTATTTT
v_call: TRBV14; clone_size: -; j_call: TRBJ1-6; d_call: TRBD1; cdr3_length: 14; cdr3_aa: CASSLRQGNSPLHF; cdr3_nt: TGTGCCAGCAGCTTACGACAGGGAAATTCACCCCTCCACTTT
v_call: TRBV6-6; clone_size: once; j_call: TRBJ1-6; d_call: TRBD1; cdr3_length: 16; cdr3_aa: CASRNHQGALNSPLHF; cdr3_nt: TGTGCCAGCAGAAACCACCAGGGGGCCCTTAATTCACCCCTCCACTTT
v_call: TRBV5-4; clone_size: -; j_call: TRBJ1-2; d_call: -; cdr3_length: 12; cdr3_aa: CASSLSGVGYTF; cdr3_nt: TGTGCCAGCAGCTTGTCGGGGGTTGGCTACACCTTC
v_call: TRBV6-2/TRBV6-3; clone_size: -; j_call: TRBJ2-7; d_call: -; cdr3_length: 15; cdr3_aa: CASSYAPAGRNEQYF; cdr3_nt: TGTGCCAGCAGTTACGCCCCGGCAGGCAGGAACGAGCAGTACTTC
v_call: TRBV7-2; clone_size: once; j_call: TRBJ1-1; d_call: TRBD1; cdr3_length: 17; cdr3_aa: CASSPGGHGVTNTEAFF; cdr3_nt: TGTGCCAGCAGCCCAGGGGGCCACGGAGTGACGAACACTGAAGCTTTCTTT
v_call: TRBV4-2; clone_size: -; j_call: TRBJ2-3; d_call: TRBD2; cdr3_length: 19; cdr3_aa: CASSQQTRTSGRATDTQYF; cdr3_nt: TGTGCCAGCAGCCAACAAACTCGGACTAGCGGGAGGGCCACAGATACGCAGTATTTT
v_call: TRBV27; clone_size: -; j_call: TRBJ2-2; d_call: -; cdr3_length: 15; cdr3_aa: CASSLFASNTGELFF; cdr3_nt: TGTGCCAGCAGTTTATTTGCGTCCAACACCGGGGAGCTGTTTTTT
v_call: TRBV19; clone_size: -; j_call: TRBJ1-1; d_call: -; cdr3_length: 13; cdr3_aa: CASSPQGNTEAFF; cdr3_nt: TGTGCCAGTAGTCCACAGGGGAACACTGAAGCTTTCTTT
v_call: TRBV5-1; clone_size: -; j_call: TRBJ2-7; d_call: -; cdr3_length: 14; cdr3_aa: CASSLAQGIYEQYF; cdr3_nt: TGCGCCAGCAGCTTGGCGCAGGGGATCTACGAGCAGTACTTC